Here is one T cell receptor beta chain with its context. No antigen is known for it. Use of 60 Vbeta and 13 Jbeta primers characterized the PCR. The method was immunoSEQ multiplex PCR; TCRdb's version includes in-frame clones alone and lacks a portion of them. Seen here are 65,000 to 85,000 clones, about four fifths observed once, and the top ten hold 2% to 3%. The data were taken from a study of cytomegalovirus exposure and HLA in healthy donors. The study, taken as a whole, reports: Reportedly, fewer N-insertions than the roughly 690-donor mean appeared in an Asian-associated ancestry cluster in a later analysis. In a later analysis, specific HLA alleles were associated with 15,000 to 20,000 TCR beta sequences at a 0.05 false discovery rate.

Specimen: PBMCs. This clonotype originated in a woman aged 50 to 60 in good health and CMV-seronegative.

DNA for the CDR3: TGTGCCAGCAGCATTAGCGGGAGTAGTGAGCAGTTCTTC. It codes for CASSISGSSEQFF. V gene TRBV9 combines with J gene TRBJ2-1; 9 bases map to TRBD2. With 4 bases clipped from V and 9 bases from J, the junction kept 5 bases outside the gene matches. Germline CDR1 reads SGDLS; CDR2 reads YYNGEE. The CDR3 contains 13 residues. The variable domain in full, with the rest retrieved from reference TRBV9 and TRBJ2-1, is DSGVTQTPKHLITATGQRVTLRCSPRSGDLSVYWYQQSLDQGLQFLIQYYNGEERAKGNILERFSAQQFPDLHSELNLSSLELGDSALYFCASSISGSSEQFFGPGTRLTVL.